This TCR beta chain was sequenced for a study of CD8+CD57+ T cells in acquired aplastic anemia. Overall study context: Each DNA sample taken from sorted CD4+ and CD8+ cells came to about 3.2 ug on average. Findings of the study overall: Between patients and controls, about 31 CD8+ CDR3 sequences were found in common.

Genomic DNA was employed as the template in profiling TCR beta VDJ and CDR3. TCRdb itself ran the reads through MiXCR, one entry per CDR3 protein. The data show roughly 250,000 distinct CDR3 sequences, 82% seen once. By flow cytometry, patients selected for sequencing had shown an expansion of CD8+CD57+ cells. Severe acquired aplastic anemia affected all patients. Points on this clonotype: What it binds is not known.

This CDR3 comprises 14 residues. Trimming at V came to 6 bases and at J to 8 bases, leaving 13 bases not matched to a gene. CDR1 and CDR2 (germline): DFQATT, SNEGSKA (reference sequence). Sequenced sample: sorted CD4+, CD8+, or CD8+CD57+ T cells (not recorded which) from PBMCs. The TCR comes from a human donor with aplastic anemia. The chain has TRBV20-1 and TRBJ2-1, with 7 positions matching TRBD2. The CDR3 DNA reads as TGCAGTGCCCCCAGGACGGGGAGGGTCGATGAGCAGTTCTTC. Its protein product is CSAPRTGRVDEQFF.